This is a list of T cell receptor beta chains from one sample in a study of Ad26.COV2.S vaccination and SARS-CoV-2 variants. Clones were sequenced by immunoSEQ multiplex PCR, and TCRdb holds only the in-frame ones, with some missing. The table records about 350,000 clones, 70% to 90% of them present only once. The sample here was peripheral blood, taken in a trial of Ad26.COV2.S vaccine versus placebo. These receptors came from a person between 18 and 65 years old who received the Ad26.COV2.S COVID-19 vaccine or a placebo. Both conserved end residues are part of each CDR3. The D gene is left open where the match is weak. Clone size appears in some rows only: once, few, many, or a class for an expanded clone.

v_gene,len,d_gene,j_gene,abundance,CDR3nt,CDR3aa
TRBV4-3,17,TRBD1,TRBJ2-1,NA,TGCGCCAGCAGCCCCAGGGGGTTACGGAGCTCCTACAATGAGCAGTTCTTC,CASSPRGLRSSYNEQFF
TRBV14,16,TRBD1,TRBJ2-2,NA,TGTGCCAGCAGCCAAGGACAGGGACAGAACACCGGGGAGCTGTTTTTT,CASSQGQGQNTGELFF
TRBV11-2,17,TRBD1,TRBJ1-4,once,TGTGCCAGCAGCTTAGCACCGGGACAGGCCATAGCAGAAAAACTGTTTTTT,CASSLAPGQAIAEKLFF
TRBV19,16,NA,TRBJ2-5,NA,TGTGCCAGTAGTATTTCCGGGACAAAAACAAGGGAGACCCAGTACTTC,CASSISGTKTRETQYF
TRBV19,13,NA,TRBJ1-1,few,TGTGCCAGTAACCGGGAGGGGGACACTGAAGCTTTCTTT,CASNREGDTEAFF
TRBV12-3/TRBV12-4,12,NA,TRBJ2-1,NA,TGTGCCAGCAGTCCACAAATAAATGAGCAGTTCTTC,CASSPQINEQFF
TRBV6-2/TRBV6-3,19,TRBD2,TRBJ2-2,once,TGTGCCAGCAGTTACGTACTAGCGGGAGTATGGTCGAACACCGGGGAGCTGTTTTTT,CASSYVLAGVWSNTGELFF
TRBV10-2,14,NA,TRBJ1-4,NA,TGCGCCAGCAGTGAGTCAGGGAGGAGTGAAAAACTGTTTTTT,CASSESGRSEKLFF
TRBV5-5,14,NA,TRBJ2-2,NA,TGTGCCAGCAGCTTGGCAGGGTGGACCGGGGAGCTGTTTTTT,CASSLAGWTGELFF
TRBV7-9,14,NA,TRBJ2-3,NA,TGTGCCAGCAGCTTAGGGCGGGGTCCAGATACGCAGTATTTT,CASSLGRGPDTQYF
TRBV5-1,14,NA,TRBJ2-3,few,TGCGCCAGCAGCTTGGAGGCAGGCACAGATACGCAGTATTTT,CASSLEAGTDTQYF
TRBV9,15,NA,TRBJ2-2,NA,TGTGCCAGCAGCGTAGAGGCTAGCGTTATCGGGGAGCTGTTTTTT,CASSVEASVIGELFF
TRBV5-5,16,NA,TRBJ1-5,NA,TGTGCCAGCGCCCTAGGAGGGGGGGATAGCAATCAGCCCCAGCATTTT,CASALGGGDSNQPQHF
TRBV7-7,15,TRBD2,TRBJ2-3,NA,TGTGCTAGCAGCTTAGCGGGGGGCCCCGCAGATACGCAGTATTTT,CASSLAGGPADTQYF
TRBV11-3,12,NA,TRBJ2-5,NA,TGTGCCAGCAGCTTGTTGGAGGGGACCCAGTACTTC,CASSLLEGTQYF
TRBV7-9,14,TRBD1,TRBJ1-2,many,TGTGCCAGCAGCCCTGGACAGGGAGGCTATGGCTACACCTTC,CASSPGQGGYGYTF
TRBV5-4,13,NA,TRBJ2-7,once,TGTGCCAGCAGCTCTGGGGGCTCCTACGAGCAGTACTTC,CASSSGGSYEQYF
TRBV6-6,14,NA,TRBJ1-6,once,TGTGCCAGCAGTCCAAGACAGTATAATTCACCCCTCCACTTT,CASSPRQYNSPLHF
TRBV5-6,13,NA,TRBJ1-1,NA,TGTGCCAGCAGCGCGACGGGGACCACTGAAGCTTTCTTT,CASSATGTTEAFF
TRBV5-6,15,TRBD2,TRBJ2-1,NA,TGTGCCAGCGTCCCGCGGGAGGGGCCATACAATGAGCAGTTCTTC,CASVPREGPYNEQFF
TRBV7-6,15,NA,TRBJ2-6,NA,TGTGCCAGCAGCATGACACAGACTGGGGCCAACGTCCTGACTTTC,CASSMTQTGANVLTF
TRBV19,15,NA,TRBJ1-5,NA,TGTGCCAGTAGTATAGACACGCGGGGTACTCAGCCCCAGCATTTT,CASSIDTRGTQPQHF
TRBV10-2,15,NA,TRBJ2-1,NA,TGCGCCAGCACCCTTGGGACGACCCTTAACAATGAGCAGTTCTTC,CASTLGTTLNNEQFF
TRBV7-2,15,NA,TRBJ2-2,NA,TGTGCCAGCAGCCACTCCCAGGGGGAGGGCGGGGAGCTGTTTTTT,CASSHSQGEGGELFF
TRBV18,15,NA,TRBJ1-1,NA,TGTGCCAGCTCACCTCCCACAGGGTTCGGGGCTGAAGCTTTCTTT,CASSPPTGFGAEAFF
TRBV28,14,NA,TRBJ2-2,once,TGTGCCAGCAGTCCCCCCGGGAACACCGGGGAGCTGTTTTTT,CASSPPGNTGELFF
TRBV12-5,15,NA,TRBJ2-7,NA,TGTGCTAGTGGTTCCAGAGCAGGAAATTCCTACGAGCAGTACTTC,CASGSRAGNSYEQYF
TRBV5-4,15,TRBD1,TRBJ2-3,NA,TGTGCCAGCAGAACGGGACAGGGGGCCCCAGATACGCAGTATTTT,CASRTGQGAPDTQYF
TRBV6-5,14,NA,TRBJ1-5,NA,TGTGCCAGCGGGGACGGCCATAGCAATCAGCCCCAGCATTTT,CASGDGHSNQPQHF
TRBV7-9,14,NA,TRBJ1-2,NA,TGTGCCAGCAGCTCGACAGGAGAAGGGTATGGCTACACCTTC,CASSSTGEGYGYTF
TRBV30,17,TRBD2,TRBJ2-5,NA,TGTGCCTGGAGTGTAAGGCTAGCGGGAGTTAACATGGAGACCCAGTACTTC,CAWSVRLAGVNMETQYF
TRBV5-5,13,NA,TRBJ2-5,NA,TGTGCCAGCAGCCAAGGTAGCCAAGAGACCCAGTACTTC,CASSQGSQETQYF
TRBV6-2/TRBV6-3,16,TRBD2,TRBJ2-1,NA,TGTGCCAGCAGTTATAGCGGGAGTGGATCCTACAATGAGCAGTTCTTC,CASSYSGSGSYNEQFF
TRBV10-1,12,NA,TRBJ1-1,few,TGCGCCAGCAGCCCGCGAGGAGGCGAAGCTTTCTTT,CASSPRGGEAFF
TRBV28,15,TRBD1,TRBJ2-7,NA,TGTGCCAGCAGTTCGCCGGACAGGGGCAGCTACGAGCAGTACTTC,CASSSPDRGSYEQYF
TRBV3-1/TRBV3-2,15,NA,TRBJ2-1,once,TGTGCCAGCAGCCACGGAGACACGGGGGACAATGAGCAGTTCTTC,CASSHGDTGDNEQFF
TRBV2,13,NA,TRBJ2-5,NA,TGTGCCAGCAGCGGGACTCAGGGTGAGACCCAGTACTTC,CASSGTQGETQYF
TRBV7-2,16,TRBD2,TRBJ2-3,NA,TGTGCCAGCAGCCCTGGGGACGGGAGGGTGACAGATACGCAGTATTTT,CASSPGDGRVTDTQYF